A single sample is the source of the 27 T cell receptor beta chains below, sequenced in a study of beta chain features in type 1 diabetes. The sequenced template was cDNA made from the entire isolated RNA. Method: immunoSEQ multiplex PCR; TCRdb's copy keeps in-frame clones and lacks some. The data show 310,000 or so clones, approximately 10% seen once. Sequencing was carried out using naive CD4+ T cells from blood. Receptor source: a woman aged 30 to 39 in good health.

V gene TRBV5-4 combines with J gene TRBJ1-2, with a possible D match to TRBD1 (5 bases). The length of the CDR3 is 14 residues. Looked up from germline, CDR1 is SGHNT and CDR2 is YYREEE (reference sequence). V was shortened by 1 base and J by 3 bases, with 10 bases between the two germline ends. CDR3 protein: CASSLQQGYYGYTF. As DNA, the CDR3 is TGTGCCAGCAGCTTGCAGCAGGGTTACTATGGCTACACCTTC. Full variable domain (rest looked up from reference TRBV5-4 and TRBJ1-2): ETGVTQSPTHLIKTRGQQVTLRCSSQSGHNTVSWYQQALGQGPQFIFQYYREEENGRGNFPPRFSGLQFPNYSSELNVNALELDDSALYLCASSLQQGYYGYTFGSGTRLTVV.

V is TRBV5-6 and J is TRBJ1-4; D possibly corresponds to TRBD1 (6 bases). CDR3 length equals 16 residues. CDR1 and CDR2 from the germline V gene are SGHDT and YYEEEE. The germline V and J ends were trimmed by 1 base and 0 bases, with 10 bases remaining between them. CDR3 loop: CASSLRGGATNEKLFF. Here the CDR3 DNA reads TGTGCCAGCAGCTTGAGAGGGGGAGCAACTAATGAAAAACTGTTTTTT.

In this sample, this clone turned up a few times. The rearrangement uses TRBV18 and TRBJ2-5, with D unresolved. CDR1 and CDR2 (germline): KGHSH, LQKENI. CDR3 length: 13 residues. The germline V and J ends were trimmed by 3 bases and 1 base, with 6 bases remaining between them. The CDR3 sequence: CASSPYTQETQYF. In DNA form, the CDR3 reads TGTGCCAGCTCACCTTACACCCAAGAGACCCAGTACTTC.

The chain links TRBV4-3 to TRBJ1-1; TRBD1 matches 10 bases. Germline lookup yields CDR1 LGHNA and CDR2 YSLEER. J lost 1 base, V lost 4 bases, and 12 bases had no gene match. There are 18 residues in the CDR3. The CDR3 region is CASSPAGQGTSGNTEAFF. CDR3 DNA sequence: TGCGCCAGCAGCCCCGCGGGACAGGGGACCTCGGGGAACACTGAAGCTTTCTTT.

This rearrangement joins TRBV15 to TRBJ2-7; 7 nucleotides line up with TRBD2. Germline V gene sequence: CDR1 LNHNV, CDR2 YYDKDF (reference sequence). With 5 bases clipped from V and 3 bases from J, the junction kept 4 bases outside the gene matches. The CDR3 is made up of 13 amino acids. The CDR3, as DNA: TGTGCCACCAGCTTGGGGGGGAGCTACGAGCAGTACTTC. Translating it yields CATSLGGSYEQYF.

The sample holds a few counts of this clone. J is TRBJ2-3 and V is TRBV4-3; TRBD2 matches 10 bases. After removal of 4 bases from V and 4 bases from J, the junction contained 2 bases not matched to a gene. Per the germline V gene, CDR1 is LGHNA and CDR2 is YSLEER. The CDR3 contains 14 residues. CDR3 coding DNA: TGCGCCAGCAGCCCCCTAGCGGGAGCAGATACGCAGTATTTT. It is translated as CASSPLAGADTQYF.

The chain uses TRBV28 and TRBJ2-1, with TRBD2 matching over 9 bases. With V trimmed by 5 bases and J by 6 bases, 11 bases remained unmatched. CDR1 and CDR2 (germline): MDHEN, SYDVKM. The CDR3 sequence is 16 residues long. The DNA for the CDR3 is TGTGCCAGCAGTACTCGTAGCGGGAGAGGAGTCAATGAGCAGTTCTTC. Encoded protein: CASSTRSGRGVNEQFF.

A few counts support this clone. This chain joins TRBV6-5 and TRBJ2-7; D unresolved. Germline V gene lookup returns CDR1 MNHEY and CDR2 SVGAGI. The CDR3 sequence is 15 residues long. Between the trimmed V and J ends, which lost 0 bases and 9 bases, there was a span of 18 bases. Here the CDR3 DNA reads TGTGCCAGCAGTTACTCTTGGCGCGCGGATTATGGGCAGTACTTC. Its protein is CASSYSWRADYGQYF.

V is TRBV28 and J is TRBJ1-5; 7 nucleotides line up with TRBD1. Germline V gives CDR1 MDHEN, CDR2 SYDVKM. This CDR3 is built from 15 residues. J was trimmed by 0 bases and V by 6 bases; bases with no gene match: 5. CDR3 loop: CASRSGGFSNQPQHF. The CDR3 region has the DNA TGTGCCAGCAGGTCAGGGGGTTTTAGCAATCAGCCCCAGCATTTT.

The chain uses TRBV28 and TRBJ2-3; 8 bases fit TRBD2. V gave up 3 bases and J gave up 4 bases; unmatched junction bases: 12. The germline CDR1 and CDR2 sequences are MDHEN and SYDVKM. This CDR3 has 17 residues. DNA for the CDR3: TGTGCCAGCAGTTTCTCGGGACTAGAAAAAGAGTCAGATACGCAGTATTTT. Amino acid sequence: CASSFSGLEKESDTQYF.

In its sample, this clone was seen a few times. The chain combines TRBV6-4 with TRBJ2-3, with 8 bases aligning to TRBD1. Looked up from germline, CDR1 is MRHNA and CDR2 is SNTAGT. The trim removed 3 bases at V and 2 bases at J, leaving 1 base unmatched. The CDR3 runs to 14 residues. CDR3 sequence reads: CASSEQGATDTQYF. In nucleotides, the CDR3 is TGTGCCAGCAGTGAGCAGGGGGCCACAGATACGCAGTATTTT.

The V gene is TRBV20-1, the J gene TRBJ2-7; D gene ambiguous. From germline, CDR1 is DFQATT and CDR2 SNEGSKA (reference sequence). This CDR3 has 11 residues. The V gene lost 6 bases and the J gene lost 6 bases, with 12 bases spanning the gap. The CDR3 DNA sequence: TGCAGTGCCACTGGGCTGGGCGAGCAGTACTTC. This translates into CSATGLGEQYF.

This chain links TRBV4-3 with TRBJ2-7; D is perhaps TRBD2 (6 bases). Trimming pared 5 bases from V and 0 bases from J, leaving 11 bases between. This CDR3 region has 14 residues. Per the germline V gene, CDR1 is LGHNA and CDR2 is YSLEER. The CDR3 DNA sequence: TGCGCCAGCAGCGTTAGCGGAATCTCCTACGAGCAGTACTTC. The encoded protein is CASSVSGISYEQYF.

In this sample, this clone turned up a few times. The chain carries TRBV7-3 and TRBJ2-2; D call uncertain. The germline V and J ends were trimmed by 5 bases and 4 bases, with 8 bases remaining between them. CDR1 is SGHTA and CDR2 is FQGTGA in the germline V gene. CDR3 length equals 13 residues. The CDR3 sequence is CASSPYVTGELFF. CDR3 nucleotides: TGTGCCAGCAGCCCCTACGTCACCGGGGAGCTGTTTTTT.

This chain connects TRBV30 to TRBJ1-5; no clear D. This CDR3 is built from 13 residues. V lost 2 bases and J 1 base, leaving 6 bases between the germline ends. CDR1 is GTSNPN and CDR2 is SVGIG in the germline V gene (reference sequence). The CDR3 here is CAWSKLSNQPQHF. The DNA of the CDR3 is TGTGCCTGGAGTAAACTGAGCAATCAGCCCCAGCATTTT.

This clone turned up a few times. V and J are TRBV5-4 and TRBJ2-3; D is undetermined. Germline V gives CDR1 SGHNT, CDR2 YYREEE (reference sequence). The length of the CDR3 is 13 residues. V dropped 1 base and J dropped 1 base, with 4 bases sitting between them. The CDR3: CASSLRGTDTQYF. As DNA, the CDR3 is TGTGCCAGCAGCTTGCGCGGCACAGATACGCAGTATTTT.

In this sample, this clone turned up a few times. V usage is TRBV10-3 and J usage is TRBJ2-7; 11 bases line up with TRBD1. Germline V gene lookup returns CDR1 ENHRY and CDR2 SYGVKD. The CDR3 has 14 residues. Trimming took 3 bases from V and 6 from J; bases not matched to a gene: 4. CDR3 DNA: TGTGCCATCAGTGACCGGACAGGGGGCAGCGAGCAGTACTTC. It is translated as CAISDRTGGSEQYF.

CDR3 in amino acids: CASSLLNWIGDTQYF. CDR3 DNA: TGTGCCAGCAGCCTACTGAACTGGATCGGGGATACGCAGTATTTT. J is TRBJ2-3 and V is TRBV14; D is unresolved. In germline, CDR1 is SGHDN, CDR2 FVKESK. The CDR3 loop spans 15 amino acids. Trimming took 4 bases from V and 6 from J, leaving 17 bases between them.

In this sample, this clone turned up a few times. This chain uses TRBV10-3 with TRBJ2-2; TRBD1 agrees at 9 bases. V lost 4 bases, J lost 1 base, and 4 bases stayed unmatched. This CDR3 region has 16 residues. CDR1 and CDR2 (germline): ENHRY, SYGVKD. CDR3 bases: TGTGCCATCAGTGCCGGGGACAGGGTGAACACCGGGGAGCTGTTTTTT. Translation gives CAISAGDRVNTGELFF.

This clone has a handful of counts. The V call is TRBV5-4, the J call TRBJ2-5; TRBD2 aligns across 14 bases. The CDR3 is 18 amino acids. Per germline, CDR1 SGHNT and CDR2 YYREEE (reference sequence). The V segment lost 3 bases and the J segment 2 bases; nucleotides outside the gene matches: 9. The CDR3 nucleotides read TGTGCCAGCAGCTCCGGACTAGCGGGAGGAGAGCGACAAGAGACCCAGTACTTC. Translating it yields CASSSGLAGGERQETQYF.

The V gene is TRBV18, the J gene TRBJ2-7, with D perhaps matching TRBD2 (5 bases). This CDR3 is built from 14 residues. Looked up from germline, CDR1 is KGHSH and CDR2 is LQKENI. Trimming removed 0 bases from V and 4 bases from J, with 10 bases in between. The CDR3 spells CASSPPNERYEQYF. DNA for the CDR3: TGTGCCAGCTCACCACCGAATGAGCGGTACGAGCAGTACTTC. The whole variable domain, filled in from reference TRBV18 and TRBJ2-7, reads NAGVMQNPRHLVRRRGQEARLRCSPMKGHSHVYWYRQLPEEGLKFMVYLQKENIIDESGMPKERFSAEFPKEGPSILRIQQVVRGDSAAYFCASSPPNERYEQYFGPGTRLTVT.

The CDR3 DNA follows: TGTGCCAGCAGCTTGGCCGCTCAGGGGGCATCAGGGGAGCTGTTTTTT. Amino acids: CASSLAAQGASGELFF. This chain uses TRBV5-4 with TRBJ2-2; 8 nucleotides align to TRBD1. Per the germline V gene, CDR1 is SGHNT and CDR2 is YYREEE (reference sequence). V dropped 0 bases and J dropped 8; count of bases not matched to a gene: 9. CDR3 length: 16 amino acids. Based on the CDR3 plus reference TRBV5-4 and TRBJ2-2, the full variable domain is ETGVTQSPTHLIKTRGQQVTLRCSSQSGHNTVSWYQQALGQGPQFIFQYYREEENGRGNFPPRFSGLQFPNYSSELNVNALELDDSALYLCASSLAAQGASGELFFGEGSRLTVL.

This clone was recorded a few times. The J gene is TRBJ2-5, the V gene TRBV28; the D gene is possibly TRBD2 (6 bases). Germline values: CDR1 MDHEN, CDR2 SYDVKM. Trimming took 6 bases from V and 7 from J, leaving 18 bases between them. The CDR3 loop spans 14 amino acids. The CDR3 is CASRIQGGEGTQYF. The CDR3 nucleotides are TGTGCCAGCAGAATACAAGGCGGGGAAGGGACCCAGTACTTC.

This clone was counted between two and nine times. CDR3 nucleotide sequence: TGCGCCAGCAGCGTACTAGCGGGTACTTACAATGAGCAGTTCTTC. This gives the protein CASSVLAGTYNEQFF. This chain joins TRBV5-1 and TRBJ2-1; 9 bases are a match to TRBD2. Per germline, CDR1 SGHRS and CDR2 YFSETQ. The CDR3 spans 15 residues. Trimming took 4 bases from V and 4 from J; bases not matched to a gene: 6.

This clone has more than one count but fewer than ten. The rearrangement links TRBV5-4 to TRBJ2-7; 12 nucleotides align to TRBD2. V was clipped by 2 bases and J by 5 bases; unmatched bases: 5. The CDR3 sequence is 15 residues long. The germline V gene encodes CDR1 SGHNT and CDR2 YYREEE (reference sequence). The CDR3 region is CASSLRLAGVDEQYF. The DNA of the CDR3 is TGTGCCAGCAGCTTAAGACTAGCGGGGGTCGACGAGCAGTACTTC.

V gene TRBV6-5 combines with J gene TRBJ2-5, with D perhaps matching TRBD2 (7 bases). The V gene lost 2 bases and the J gene lost 5 bases, with 15 bases spanning the gap. Germline CDR1 MNHEY, CDR2 SVGAGI. The CDR3 loop spans 15 amino acids. For the CDR3, the DNA is TGTGCCAGCAGTTACGACGGGGGGCGCAGGGAGACCCAGTACTTC. Amino acids: CASSYDGGRRETQYF.

This clone was seen a handful of times. V is TRBV4-3 and J is TRBJ2-4, with TRBD2 matching 9 bases. The CDR3 sequence is 18 residues long. Unmatched junction bases numbered 17, after V lost 4 bases and J lost 7 bases. CDR1 and CDR2 from the germline V gene are LGHNA and YSLEER. CDR3 sequence reads: CASSPVTGTSSPRNIQYF. The CDR3 region has the DNA TGCGCCAGCAGCCCAGTTACCGGGACTAGCTCCCCAAGGAACATTCAGTACTTC.